Listed below are T cell receptor beta chains from one sample, sequenced in a study of response to subunit inactivated influenza vaccine. From the RT-PCR reads, TCRdb called clonotypes with MiXCR, one entry per CDR3 protein. Seen here are about 800,000 distinct CDR3 sequences, 20% to 25% observed once, and the top ten hold roughly 10%. The material sequenced was PBMCs from blood, taken roughly 5 days after vaccination. The source is a man over 45 who received an inactivated influenza vaccine. The CDR3 runs from the conserved cysteine through the conserved F or W. Fields, in order: J gene, D gene, V gene, clone size, CDR3 DNA, CDR3 protein. D genes are given only for firm matches. The size entry is marked missing in some rows and otherwise reads once, few, many or a size class.

J gene: TRBJ2-5; D gene: -; V gene: TRBV7-6; clone size: -; CDR3 DNA: TGTGGCAGCAGCTCCCGCCTACAAGAGACCCAGTACTTC; CDR3 protein: CGSSSRLQETQYF
J gene: TRBJ1-1; D gene: -; V gene: TRBV5-1; clone size: few; CDR3 DNA: TGCGCCAGCAGCTTGCGTACTGCGGGCGCTGAAGCTTTCTTT; CDR3 protein: CASSLRTAGAEAFF
J gene: TRBJ1-1; D gene: TRBD1; V gene: TRBV29-1; clone size: -; CDR3 DNA: TGCAGCGCAGGACAGGGGGCAGCTTTCTTT; CDR3 protein: CSAGQGAAFF
J gene: TRBJ2-1; D gene: -; V gene: TRBV4-2; clone size: -; CDR3 DNA: TGTGCCAGCAGCCAACAGCAATCAGAGCAGTTCTTC; CDR3 protein: CASSQQQSEQFF
J gene: TRBJ1-3; D gene: TRBD1; V gene: TRBV12-3/TRBV12-4; clone size: -; CDR3 DNA: TGTGCCAGCAGTAACCCTCGGGACAGAGCAGGAAACACCATATATTTT; CDR3 protein: CASSNPRDRAGNTIYF
J gene: TRBJ2-1; D gene: -; V gene: TRBV7-9; clone size: -; CDR3 DNA: TGTGCCAGCAGCTTACAGGCAGCTAGGAATGAGCAGTTCTTC; CDR3 protein: CASSLQAARNEQFF
J gene: TRBJ1-1; D gene: -; V gene: TRBV20-1; clone size: -; CDR3 DNA: TGCAGTGCACAGCTTCAGAACACTGAAGCTTTCTTT; CDR3 protein: CSAQLQNTEAFF
J gene: TRBJ2-3; D gene: TRBD1; V gene: TRBV6-7; clone size: -; CDR3 DNA: TGTGCCAGCAGTTACGGACGGACAGGGTCGCGCACAGATACGCAGTATTTT; CDR3 protein: CASSYGRTGSRTDTQYF
J gene: TRBJ2-3; D gene: -; V gene: TRBV24-1; clone size: -; CDR3 DNA: TGTGCCACCAGTGATTTGCAAGGGGGTACAGATACGCAGTATTTT; CDR3 protein: CATSDLQGGTDTQYF
J gene: TRBJ1-2; D gene: -; V gene: TRBV2; clone size: once; CDR3 DNA: TGTGCCAGCAGTCCGTTAGGGGAAAGGGATGGCTACACCTTC; CDR3 protein: CASSPLGERDGYTF
J gene: TRBJ1-6; D gene: TRBD1; V gene: TRBV7-2; clone size: -; CDR3 DNA: TGTGCCAGCAGCGTTAGACAGGGGCCGTATAATTCACCCCTCCACTTT; CDR3 protein: CASSVRQGPYNSPLHF
J gene: TRBJ2-3; D gene: TRBD2; V gene: TRBV27; clone size: -; CDR3 DNA: TGTGCCAGCAGTTACGGACTAGCGGGAGCCAGTCGGACAGATACGCAGTATTTT; CDR3 protein: CASSYGLAGASRTDTQYF
J gene: TRBJ2-3; D gene: -; V gene: TRBV20-1; clone size: -; CDR3 DNA: TGCAGTGCCAGTACCGGGACCCTCACAGATACGCAGTATTTT; CDR3 protein: CSASTGTLTDTQYF
J gene: TRBJ2-3; D gene: -; V gene: TRBV4-3; clone size: once; CDR3 DNA: TGCGCCAGCAGCCAAGACCCGGCAGCGGATACGCAGTATTTT; CDR3 protein: CASSQDPAADTQYF
J gene: TRBJ1-6; D gene: TRBD1; V gene: TRBV20-1; clone size: few; CDR3 DNA: TGCAGTGCTAGAGACGTGCGACAGGGTGGTAATTCACCCCTCCACTTT; CDR3 protein: CSARDVRQGGNSPLHF
J gene: TRBJ2-7; D gene: TRBD2; V gene: TRBV7-2; clone size: -; CDR3 DNA: TGTGCCAGCAGCTTAGTGCCCACCGTCGGGGGGAACGAGCAGTACTTC; CDR3 protein: CASSLVPTVGGNEQYF
J gene: TRBJ2-5; D gene: -; V gene: TRBV11-2; clone size: -; CDR3 DNA: TGTGCCAGCAGCTTAGCACGACAGACCCAGTACTTC; CDR3 protein: CASSLARQTQYF
J gene: TRBJ2-1; D gene: -; V gene: TRBV6-2/TRBV6-3; clone size: few; CDR3 DNA: TGTGCCAGCAGTTACCGGGGGCCATCCAATGAGCAGTTCTTC; CDR3 protein: CASSYRGPSNEQFF
J gene: TRBJ1-5; D gene: -; V gene: TRBV10-3; clone size: few; CDR3 DNA: TGTGCCATCAGAGCGGACGGGGGGGGCCAGCCCCAGCATTTT; CDR3 protein: CAIRADGGGQPQHF
J gene: TRBJ2-5; D gene: -; V gene: TRBV10-2; clone size: -; CDR3 DNA: TGCGCCAGTAGTGAGTCTAATGCCGTAGAGACCCAGTACTTC; CDR3 protein: CASSESNAVETQYF
J gene: TRBJ2-3; D gene: TRBD2; V gene: TRBV10-3; clone size: few; CDR3 DNA: TGTGCCATCATGGAGCGCGGGGGGGCGGGAGATACGCAGTATTTT; CDR3 protein: CAIMERGGAGDTQYF
J gene: TRBJ2-2; D gene: -; V gene: TRBV11-3; clone size: many; CDR3 DNA: TGTGCCAGCAGCTCCGACCCCGGACTATCCCGAGACGGAATGAACACCGGGGAGCTGTTTTTT; CDR3 protein: CASSSDPGLSRDGMNTGELFF
J gene: TRBJ2-5; D gene: -; V gene: TRBV27; clone size: -; CDR3 DNA: TGTGCCAGCAGTTTGGACGGAGCAGGGGAGACCCAGTACTTC; CDR3 protein: CASSLDGAGETQYF
J gene: TRBJ2-7; D gene: TRBD1; V gene: TRBV2; clone size: -; CDR3 DNA: TGTGCCAGCAGTGAGAGGAGGACAGGGGTCTACGAGCAGTACTTC; CDR3 protein: CASSERRTGVYEQYF
J gene: TRBJ2-1; D gene: -; V gene: TRBV12-3/TRBV12-4; clone size: few; CDR3 DNA: TGTGCCAGCAGTTTTTTCCCCGAGACGCCAAACAATGAGCAGTTCTTC; CDR3 protein: CASSFFPETPNNEQFF
J gene: TRBJ1-3; D gene: -; V gene: TRBV10-3; clone size: few; CDR3 DNA: TGTGCCATCAGTGAGTCGACGCAGGGCTTAAACTCTGGAAACACCATATATTTT; CDR3 protein: CAISESTQGLNSGNTIYF
J gene: TRBJ2-6; D gene: -; V gene: TRBV18; clone size: few; CDR3 DNA: TGTGCCAGCTCACGACCCGGGGAAGGGGCTGGGGCCAACGTCCTGACTTTC; CDR3 protein: CASSRPGEGAGANVLTF
J gene: TRBJ2-2; D gene: -; V gene: TRBV12-3/TRBV12-4; clone size: -; CDR3 DNA: TGTGCCAGCAGTCTGGACTACACCGGGGAGCTGTTTTTT; CDR3 protein: CASSLDYTGELFF
J gene: TRBJ2-7; D gene: TRBD1; V gene: TRBV7-9; clone size: -; CDR3 DNA: TGTGCCAGCAGCCCTCCATCCGGGACAGGGTTCTCCGAGCAGTACTTC; CDR3 protein: CASSPPSGTGFSEQYF
J gene: TRBJ2-1; D gene: TRBD2; V gene: TRBV6-2/TRBV6-3; clone size: few; CDR3 DNA: TGTGCCAGCAGTAACCCGGGACTAGCGGGGTACAATGAGCAGTTCTTC; CDR3 protein: CASSNPGLAGYNEQFF
J gene: TRBJ2-7; D gene: -; V gene: TRBV27; clone size: -; CDR3 DNA: TGTGCCAGCAGCCCTAGGGGGGAGGGCTACGAGCAGTACTTC; CDR3 protein: CASSPRGEGYEQYF
J gene: TRBJ1-2; D gene: -; V gene: TRBV14; clone size: -; CDR3 DNA: TGTGCCAGCAGCCAATTTACAGGGTACGGCTACACCTTC; CDR3 protein: CASSQFTGYGYTF
J gene: TRBJ2-3; D gene: -; V gene: TRBV7-3; clone size: few; CDR3 DNA: TGTGCCAGCAGCTTAGGTGTGGGAGCCTCAAGCACAGATACGCAGTATTTT; CDR3 protein: CASSLGVGASSTDTQYF
J gene: TRBJ2-1; D gene: TRBD2; V gene: TRBV20-1; clone size: -; CDR3 DNA: TGCAGTGCTAGAGACCAGGGACTAGGGGGATGGCAGTTCTTC; CDR3 protein: CSARDQGLGGWQFF
J gene: TRBJ2-7; D gene: -; V gene: TRBV5-6; clone size: few; CDR3 DNA: TGTGCCAGCAGCACCCCGACGAGCTCCTACGAGCAGTACTTC; CDR3 protein: CASSTPTSSYEQYF
J gene: TRBJ2-7; D gene: -; V gene: TRBV6-1; clone size: -; CDR3 DNA: TGTGCCAGCAACAAAGGGGGTGGGTACGAGCAGTACTTC; CDR3 protein: CASNKGGGYEQYF
J gene: TRBJ2-3; D gene: -; V gene: TRBV20-1; clone size: -; CDR3 DNA: TGCAGTGCGAAAATAACAGATACGCAGTATTTT; CDR3 protein: CSAKITDTQYF
J gene: TRBJ2-2; D gene: -; V gene: TRBV6-2/TRBV6-3; clone size: -; CDR3 DNA: TGTGCCAGCGGACTGAACACCGGGGAGCTGTTTTTT; CDR3 protein: CASGLNTGELFF
J gene: TRBJ2-7; D gene: -; V gene: TRBV6-2/TRBV6-3; clone size: -; CDR3 DNA: TGTGCCAGCAGTTCCTGGGGCAGCTCCTACGAGCAGTACTTC; CDR3 protein: CASSSWGSSYEQYF
J gene: TRBJ2-3; D gene: -; V gene: TRBV9; clone size: -; CDR3 DNA: TGTGCCAGCAGCGTAGGGAAAGATACGCAGTATTTT; CDR3 protein: CASSVGKDTQYF
J gene: TRBJ1-2; D gene: -; V gene: TRBV12-3/TRBV12-4; clone size: few; CDR3 DNA: TGTGCCAGCAGTCCGAACCCAGAGGGCCACCCTCGAAGAGGCTACACCTTC; CDR3 protein: CASSPNPEGHPRRGYTF
J gene: TRBJ1-1; D gene: -; V gene: TRBV5-1; clone size: many; CDR3 DNA: TGTGCCAGCAGCTTGGAGGCGGTTAACACTGAAGCTTTCTTT; CDR3 protein: CASSLEAVNTEAFF
J gene: TRBJ1-6; D gene: -; V gene: TRBV7-2; clone size: few; CDR3 DNA: TGTGCAACCGGACAGTATAATTCACCCCTCCACTTT; CDR3 protein: CATGQYNSPLHF
J gene: TRBJ2-5; D gene: TRBD2; V gene: TRBV28; clone size: -; CDR3 DNA: TGTGCCAGCAGTTTATTAAGACTAGCTATTATCCAAGAGACCCAGTACTTC; CDR3 protein: CASSLLRLAIIQETQYF
J gene: TRBJ1-1; D gene: -; V gene: TRBV4-3; clone size: -; CDR3 DNA: TGCGCCAGCAGCCAAGTGGGCAATGCTGAAGCTTTCTTT; CDR3 protein: CASSQVGNAEAFF
J gene: TRBJ2-7; D gene: -; V gene: TRBV29-1; clone size: many; CDR3 DNA: TGCAGCGTTCGGAGGGGGGAAGGCTACGAGCAGTACTTC; CDR3 protein: CSVRRGEGYEQYF
J gene: TRBJ2-4; D gene: TRBD1; V gene: TRBV15; clone size: -; CDR3 DNA: TGTGCCACCAGCGGACAGGGGGGGTCAAACATTCAGTACTTC; CDR3 protein: CATSGQGGSNIQYF
J gene: TRBJ1-3; D gene: -; V gene: TRBV7-2; clone size: few; CDR3 DNA: TGTGCCAGCAGCTTAGTCGTCTCACGCTCTGGAAACACCATATATTTT; CDR3 protein: CASSLVVSRSGNTIYF
J gene: TRBJ2-7; D gene: -; V gene: TRBV23-1; clone size: -; CDR3 DNA: TGCGCCAGCAGTCAATCGCCGGGAGCCTACGAGCAGTACTTC; CDR3 protein: CASSQSPGAYEQYF